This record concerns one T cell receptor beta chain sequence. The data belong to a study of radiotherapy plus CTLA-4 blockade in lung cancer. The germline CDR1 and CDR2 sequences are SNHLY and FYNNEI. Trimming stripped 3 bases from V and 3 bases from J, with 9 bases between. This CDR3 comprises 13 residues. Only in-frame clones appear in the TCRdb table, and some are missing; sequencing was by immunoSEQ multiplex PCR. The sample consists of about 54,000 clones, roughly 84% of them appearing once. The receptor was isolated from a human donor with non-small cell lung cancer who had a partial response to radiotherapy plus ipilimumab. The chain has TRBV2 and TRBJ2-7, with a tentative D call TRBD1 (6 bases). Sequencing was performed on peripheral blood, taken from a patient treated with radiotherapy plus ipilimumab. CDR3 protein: CASSDGRGYEQYF. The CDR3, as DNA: TGTGCCAGCAGTGACGGCAGGGGCTACGAGCAGTACTTC.